A single sample gave rise to the 18 T cell receptor beta chains below, sequenced in a study of blood T cell repertoires in COVID-19 (dated by TCRdb to 2020 to 2021). The protocol used for the library was the immunoSEQ multiplex PCR assay. The table was pulled from immuneACCESS by TCRdb, which kept in-frame rearrangements only. Such tables lose some clones; where checked, under half of the loss comes from unresolved V genes, and the rest has no known cause. This sample gives approximately 230,000 clones in total; over 75% of them show up just once. The leading ten clones occupy about 1.6% of the sample. Sequencing input: PBMCs or T cells enriched from blood (not recorded which). All receptors come from a man in his forties who had recovered from COVID-19.

In DNA form, the CDR3 reads TGCGCCAGCAGCCCAACCCGCGGGAGGGATTTGTTTTTT. Its translation is CASSPTRGRDLFF. The V and J genes are TRBV4-3 and TRBJ1-4; unclear D gene. This CDR3 spans 13 amino acids. Per the germline V gene, CDR1 is LGHNA and CDR2 is YSLEER. V was shortened by 4 bases and J by 15 bases, with 18 bases between the two germline ends.

This sequence joins TRBV3-1 (or the pseudogene TRBV3-2) and TRBJ1-2; 7 bases agree with TRBD1. Germline V lookup: CDR1 LGHDT, CDR2 YNNKEL (reference sequence). The CDR3 is made up of 12 amino acids. The V and J ends lost 3 bases and 8 bases, in that order; junction bases with no gene match: 3. As DNA, the CDR3 is TGTGCCAGCAGCCACGGGGACAGCGGCTACACCTTC. Encoded protein: CASSHGDSGYTF.

The rearrangement uses TRBV19 and TRBJ2-5; 7 bases fit TRBD1. The CDR3 runs 16 residues. CDR1 and CDR2 (germline): LNHDA, SQIVND (reference sequence). V gave up 3 bases and J gave up 3 bases; unmatched junction bases: 10. CDR3 amino acids: CASSIPRQGGKETQYF. The CDR3 DNA follows: TGTGCCAGTAGTATCCCCAGACAGGGCGGTAAAGAGACCCAGTACTTC.

The rearrangement links TRBV18 to TRBJ2-1, with D perhaps TRBD1 (5 bases). The CDR3 contains 17 residues. The germline V and J ends were trimmed by 1 base and 1 base, with 14 bases remaining between them. Germline V gene data show CDR1 as KGHSH and CDR2 as LQKENI. The CDR3 region has the DNA TGTGCCAGCTCACCACTTTTAACAGGTGATTCCTACAATGAGCAGTTCTTC. Translation gives CASSPLLTGDSYNEQFF.

CDR3 in amino acids: CSASLADSLTGELFF. CDR3 bases: TGCAGTGCTAGTCTTGCGGACTCCTTAACCGGGGAGCTGTTTTTT. This chain links TRBV20-1 with TRBJ2-2; D perhaps matches TRBD2 (5 bases). Between the trimmed V and J ends, which lost 3 bases and 5 bases, there was a span of 16 bases. Germline V gene lookup returns CDR1 DFQATT and CDR2 SNEGSKA (reference sequence). The length of the CDR3 is 15 residues.

V gene TRBV15 combines with J gene TRBJ2-3, with 11 bases aligning to TRBD2. CDR1 is LNHNV and CDR2 is YYDKDF in the germline V gene (reference sequence). V gave up 0 bases and J gave up 2 bases; unmatched junction bases: 7. The CDR3 is 18 amino acids. The CDR3 nucleotides read TGTGCCACCAGCAGAGAAACTAGCGGGGGATTCTTCACAGATACGCAGTATTTT. Protein product: CATSRETSGGFFTDTQYF.

This rearrangement joins TRBV5-3 to TRBJ1-2, with TRBD1 identical over 9 bases. TRBV5-3 is reported as an ORF; its role is uncertain. The CDR3 consists of 17 residues. Trimming at V came to 2 bases and at J to 4 bases, leaving 12 bases not matched to a gene. CDR3 region: CARSLTDTGGGSYGYTF. In DNA form, the CDR3 reads TGTGCCAGAAGCTTAACCGATACAGGGGGCGGCAGCTATGGCTACACCTTC.

This chain joins TRBV11-3 and TRBJ2-7; 10 bases map to TRBD2. Germline CDR1 is SGHNT and CDR2 is YENEEA. CDR3 length: 16 amino acids. V shed 1 base and J 5 bases; nucleotides not matched to a gene: 8. CDR3 protein: CASSLGFGLAADEQYF. The CDR3 bases are TGTGCCAGCAGCTTAGGTTTCGGACTAGCGGCGGACGAGCAGTACTTC.

The V call is TRBV5-6, the J call TRBJ2-2; TRBD2 agrees at 8 bases. CDR3 length equals 18 residues. Germline V gives CDR1 SGHDT, CDR2 YYEEEE. Germline trimming cut 1 base from V and 6 bases from J; bases unmatched to any gene: 14. In nucleotides, the CDR3 is TGTGCCAGCAGCTTGTTTGGGACCGCGGGGGGTGGAGCCGGGGAGCTGTTTTTT. Translation gives CASSLFGTAGGGAGELFF. Complete variable domain (other parts from reference TRBV5-6 and TRBJ2-2): DAGVTQSPTHLIKTRGQQVTLRCSPKSGHDTVSWYQQALGQGPQFIFQYYEEEERQRGNFPDRFSGHQFPNYSSELNVNALLLGDSALYLCASSLFGTAGGGAGELFFGEGSRLTVL.

The genes are TRBV4-3 and TRBJ1-2; a weak D match, TRBD1 (5 bases). The germline V gene encodes CDR1 LGHNA and CDR2 YSLEER. The CDR3 spans 15 residues. Trimming left V 0 bases short and J 3 bases short, with 11 bases between. The CDR3 sequence: CASSQDKGRHYGYTF. CDR3 nucleotides: TGCGCCAGCAGCCAAGATAAGGGGCGTCACTATGGCTACACCTTC.

The chain links TRBV5-4 to TRBJ2-6; 10 bases are a match to TRBD2. Germline assignment: CDR1 SGHNT and CDR2 YYREEE (reference sequence). This CDR3 is built from 19 residues. V trimming: 3 bases; J trimming: 4 bases; junction bases outside the gene matches: 13. CDR3 sequence (DNA): TGTGCCAGCAGCTCAGCGGGGGGGCTTTTTTTAGGAGGGGCCAACGTCCTGACTTTC. Translating it yields CASSSAGGLFLGGANVLTF. The full variable domain, in which reference TRBV5-4 and TRBJ2-6 provide the parts outside the CDR3, is ETGVTQSPTHLIKTRGQQVTLRCSSQSGHNTVSWYQQALGQGPQFIFQYYREEENGRGNFPPRFSGLQFPNYSSELNVNALELDDSALYLCASSSAGGLFLGGANVLTFGAGSRLTVL.

This clone was seen once. The chain is built from TRBV12-5 and TRBJ1-3, with D perhaps matching TRBD1 (6 bases). Germline-derived CDR1 and CDR2 are LGHNT and FRNRAP. The CDR3 extends over 18 amino acids. V lost 3 bases and J lost 0, with 18 bases in between. The CDR3 DNA follows: TGTGCTAGTGGTTTAATGGACAGCCAGCTTAGCTCTGGAAACACCATATATTTT. Protein: CASGLMDSQLSSGNTIYF.

V is TRBV18 and J is TRBJ2-3, with 11 bases matching TRBD2. With 3 bases clipped from V and 1 base from J, the junction kept 3 bases outside the gene matches. There are 16 residues in the CDR3. CDR1 is KGHSH and CDR2 is LQKENI in the germline V gene. CDR3 coding DNA: TGTGCCAGCTCACCTCCTAGCGGGAGGCGCACAGATACGCAGTATTTT. Amino acid sequence: CASSPPSGRRTDTQYF.

The CDR3 DNA reads as TGTGCCAGCAGCTTGAGACAGAGTTCCTACGAGCAGTACTTC. Its translation is CASSLRQSSYEQYF. The J gene is TRBJ2-7, the V gene TRBV13; possible D gene TRBD1, 5 bases. Trimming left V 3 bases short and J 1 base short, with 10 bases between. CDR1 and CDR2 (germline): PRHDT, FYEKMQ (reference sequence). CDR3 length: 14 residues. Full variable domain (rest looked up from reference TRBV13 and TRBJ2-7): AAGVIQSPRHLIKEKRETATLKCYPIPRHDTVYWYQQGPGQDPQFLISFYEKMQSDKGSIPDRFSAQQFSDYHSELNMSSLELGDSALYFCASSLRQSSYEQYFGPGTRLTVT.

The chain couples TRBV9 to TRBJ1-2; D is unclear. CDR1 is SGDLS and CDR2 is YYNGEE in the germline V gene. The CDR3 runs to 14 residues. V lost 3 bases to trimming and J lost 5 bases, with 14 bases between them. CDR3 sequence (DNA): TGTGCCAGCAGCGCCGCCGGAGGAGGGTATGGCTACACCTTC. Its protein product is CASSAAGGGYGYTF.

Only a few counts were recorded for this clone. The chain uses TRBV28 and TRBJ1-5; D ambiguous. Trimming left V 1 base short and J 6 bases short, with 4 bases between. CDR3 length: 12 amino acids. Germline-derived CDR1 and CDR2 are MDHEN and SYDVKM. The CDR3 loop reads CASSLYGQPQHF. The DNA for the CDR3 is TGTGCCAGCAGTTTATACGGTCAGCCCCAGCATTTT.

The V and J genes are TRBV6-4 and TRBJ1-5; the match to TRBD1 covers 7 bases. The CDR3 is 15 amino acids. Germline V gene data show CDR1 as MRHNA and CDR2 as SNTAGT. J lost 5 bases, V lost 6 bases, and 10 bases had no gene match. In DNA form, the CDR3 reads TGTGCCAGCAGAGACAGGCAGGGGGTTCATCAGCCCCAGCATTTT. Protein product: CASRDRQGVHQPQHF.

This clone was detected only a few times. The CDR3 DNA follows: TGTGCCAGCAGAGGGACATCTTCTACCTATAGCAATCAGCCCCAGCATTTT. This gives the protein CASRGTSSTYSNQPQHF. V is TRBV2 and J is TRBJ1-5, with a tentative D call TRBD1 (6 bases). Germline CDR1 SNHLY, CDR2 FYNNEI. The V end lost 6 bases, the J end lost 0 bases, and 18 bases lay between the germline ends. CDR3 length: 17 amino acids.